The 8 T cell receptor beta chains below were found in one sample sequenced in a study of early T cells in non-severe SARS-CoV-2 infection. One entry per CDR3 protein, called by TCRdb with MiXCR from the 5' RACE reads. The table shows around 76,000 distinct CDR3 sequences, with 9% to 15% occurring only once. Input material: whole blood. The source is an adult who was a healthcare worker with PCR-confirmed SARS-CoV-2 infection or an uninfected control (not recorded which).

This clonotype has a count of ten or more. This chain links TRBV18 with TRBJ1-4; the D is unclear. Germline-derived CDR1 and CDR2 are KGHSH and LQKENI. V lost 2 bases, J lost 2 bases, and 15 bases lay in between. The CDR3 consists of 17 residues. This chain's CDR3 is CASSPVIASGTNEKLFF. As DNA, the CDR3 is TGTGCCAGCTCACCAGTCATAGCTAGTGGGACTAATGAAAAACTGTTTTTT. Looking up the rest from reference TRBV18 and TRBJ1-4 gives the full variable domain: NAGVMQNPRHLVRRRGQEARLRCSPMKGHSHVYWYRQLPEEGLKFMVYLQKENIIDESGMPKERFSAEFPKEGPSILRIQQVVRGDSAAYFCASSPVIASGTNEKLFFGSGTQLSVL.

This clonotype was observed at least ten times. The genes are TRBV28 and TRBJ1-5, with 7 bases fitting TRBD1. CDR1 is MDHEN and CDR2 is SYDVKM in the germline V gene. Trimming took 6 bases from V and 4 from J; bases not matched to a gene: 9. CDR3 size: 15 residues. CDR3 amino acids: CASSSLGQENQPQHF. The CDR3, as DNA: TGTGCCAGCAGCTCCTTAGGACAGGAGAATCAGCCCCAGCATTTT. The full variable domain, in which reference TRBV28 and TRBJ1-5 provide the parts outside the CDR3, is DVKVTQSSRYLVKRTGEKVFLECVQDMDHENMFWYRQDPGLGLRLIYFSYDVKMKEKGDIPEGYSVSREKKERFSLILESASTNQTSMYLCASSSLGQENQPQHFGDGTRLSIL.

The gene calls are TRBV3-1 and TRBJ2-7, with no clear D. CDR1 and CDR2 (germline): LGHDT, YNNKEL (reference sequence). Trimming pared 2 bases from V and 7 bases from J, leaving 6 bases between. This CDR3 is 11 amino acids long. As DNA, the CDR3 is TGTGCCAGCAGCCAAATGAGGGAGCAGTACTTC. Its translation: CASSQMREQYF.

This clonotype was counted ten times or more. The chain combines TRBV27 with TRBJ2-6; D ambiguous. The length of the CDR3 is 19 residues. In germline, CDR1 is MNHEY, CDR2 SMNVEV (reference sequence). Between the trimmed V and J ends, which lost 0 bases and 0 bases, there was a span of 15 bases. In DNA form, the CDR3 reads TGTGCCAGCAGTTTATCGAGTCAGACTTTCCTCTCTGGGGCCAACGTCCTGACTTTC. Residues: CASSLSSQTFLSGANVLTF.

The sample holds a few counts of this clonotype. The V and J genes are TRBV27 and TRBJ2-7; 8 nucleotides agree with TRBD2. This CDR3 has 15 residues. Germline CDR1 is MNHEY and CDR2 is SMNVEV (reference sequence). Trimming took 6 bases from V and 0 from J; bases not matched to a gene: 7. The CDR3 DNA follows: TGTGCCAGCAGCCGTAGCGGGATAAGCTCCTACGAGCAGTACTTC. Amino acids: CASSRSGISSYEQYF.

The chain recombines TRBV29-1 with TRBJ2-2; no firm D call. The CDR3 has 12 amino acids. The V end lost 3 bases, the J end lost 1 base, and 3 bases lay between the germline ends. In germline, CDR1 is SQVTM, CDR2 ANQGSEA. CDR3 region: CSVERNTGELFF. CDR3 DNA: TGCAGCGTTGAGCGGAACACCGGGGAGCTGTTTTTT.

This clonotype was recorded once. V and J are TRBV5-6 and TRBJ1-5; weak D call: TRBD1 (5 bases). Trimming took 5 bases from V and 5 from J, leaving 14 bases between them. This CDR3 comprises 14 residues. The V gene's germline CDR1 is SGHDT and CDR2 YYEEEE. The DNA of the CDR3 is TGTGCCAGCAGAAGGGGAGCCGAAGATCAGCCCCAGCATTTT. Its protein product is CASRRGAEDQPQHF.

The chain joins TRBV28 to TRBJ2-7, with 8 bases fitting TRBD2. CDR3 length equals 15 residues. Germline V CDR1 and CDR2: MDHEN, SYDVKM. Germline trimming cut 5 bases from V and 1 base from J; bases unmatched to any gene: 7. In DNA, the CDR3 is TGTGCCAGCAGTCTAGCCGGGACTAGGTCCTACGAGCAGTACTTC. Its translation: CASSLAGTRSYEQYF.